A single sample is the source of the 7 T cell receptor beta chains below, sequenced in a study of cytomegalovirus exposure and HLA in healthy donors. The PCR ran on 60 Vbeta and 13 Jbeta primers. Measured with immunoSEQ multiplex PCR; TCRdb has only the in-frame clones, and not every one. The sample lists around 90,000 clones; around 84% were seen once. The sample taken for sequencing was PBMCs. Receptors originate from a human donor in good health.

The CDR3 nucleotides read TGTGCCAGCAGTCCTCTCCTAGCGGGAGGGACAGATACGCAGTATTTT. Residues: CASSPLLAGGTDTQYF. The rearrangement joins TRBV27 to TRBJ2-3; 12 bases line up with TRBD2. The CDR3 runs 16 residues. Germline V gives CDR1 MNHEY, CDR2 SMNVEV (reference sequence). V was pared by 5 bases and J by 3 bases, with 6 bases of the junction left unmatched.

The chain employs TRBV25-1 and TRBJ2-7, with D possibly TRBD2 on 7 matching bases. CDR1 and CDR2 from the germline V gene are MGHDK and SYGVNS. This CDR3 comprises 14 residues. Trimming stripped 8 bases from V and 0 bases from J, with 14 bases between. For the CDR3, the DNA is TGTGCCAGCGAAAGGGGGGGAGGCTCCTACGAGCAGTACTTC. This translates into CASERGGGSYEQYF.

V gene TRBV7-3 combines with J gene TRBJ2-7, with D perhaps matching TRBD1 (6 bases). CDR1 and CDR2 (germline): SGHTA, FQGTGA. Trimming stripped 5 bases from V and 2 bases from J, with 16 bases between. The CDR3 is made up of 15 amino acids. CDR3: CASSLAQGFTYEQYF. Written as DNA, the CDR3 is TGTGCCAGCAGCCTGGCACAGGGTTTCACCTACGAGCAGTACTTC.

This chain links TRBV15 with TRBJ2-7; 7 bases agree with TRBD1. There are 15 residues in the CDR3. Germline V CDR1 and CDR2: LNHNV, YYDKDF (reference sequence). J lost 1 base, V lost 1 base, and 4 bases had no gene match. The CDR3 reads CATSRVQGESYEQYF. In DNA form, the CDR3 reads TGTGCCACCAGCAGAGTCCAGGGGGAGTCCTACGAGCAGTACTTC.

This chain connects TRBV7-6 to TRBJ2-2; D perhaps matches TRBD1 (6 bases). CDR3 length equals 15 residues. From germline, CDR1 is SGHVS and CDR2 FNYEAQ. The V end was cut by 0 bases, the J end by 1 base, with 6 bases between. The CDR3 loop is CASSLAGQNTGELFF. CDR3 bases: TGTGCCAGCAGCTTAGCGGGACAGAACACCGGGGAGCTGTTTTTT.

The chain employs TRBV6-5 and TRBJ1-2; D unresolved. Germline CDR1 MNHEY, CDR2 SVGAGI. The CDR3 totals 15 residues. The V gene lost 6 bases and the J gene lost 6 bases, with 20 bases spanning the gap. CDR3 nucleotide sequence: TGTGCCAGCAGCCGGATGGGGAGGGCGGTCGATGGCTACACCTTC. Translating it yields CASSRMGRAVDGYTF.

The table lists this clone with a count of one. The chain uses TRBV30 and TRBJ1-5, with 10 bases that match TRBD1. The germline V gene has CDR1 GTSNPN and CDR2 SVGIG (reference sequence). This CDR3 contains 17 residues. V lost 1 base to trimming and J lost 0 bases; unmatched junction nucleotides: 6. The CDR3 reads CAWSEGQGPISNQPQHF. The CDR3 DNA sequence: TGTGCCTGGAGTGAGGGACAGGGGCCTATTAGCAATCAGCCCCAGCATTTT. Filled out from reference TRBV30 and TRBJ1-5, the complete variable domain reads SQTIHQWPATLVQPVGSPLSLECTVEGTSNPNLYWYRQAAGRGLQLLFYSVGIGQISSEVPQNLSASRPQDRQFILSSKKLLLSDSGFYLCAWSEGQGPISNQPQHFGDGTRLSIL.